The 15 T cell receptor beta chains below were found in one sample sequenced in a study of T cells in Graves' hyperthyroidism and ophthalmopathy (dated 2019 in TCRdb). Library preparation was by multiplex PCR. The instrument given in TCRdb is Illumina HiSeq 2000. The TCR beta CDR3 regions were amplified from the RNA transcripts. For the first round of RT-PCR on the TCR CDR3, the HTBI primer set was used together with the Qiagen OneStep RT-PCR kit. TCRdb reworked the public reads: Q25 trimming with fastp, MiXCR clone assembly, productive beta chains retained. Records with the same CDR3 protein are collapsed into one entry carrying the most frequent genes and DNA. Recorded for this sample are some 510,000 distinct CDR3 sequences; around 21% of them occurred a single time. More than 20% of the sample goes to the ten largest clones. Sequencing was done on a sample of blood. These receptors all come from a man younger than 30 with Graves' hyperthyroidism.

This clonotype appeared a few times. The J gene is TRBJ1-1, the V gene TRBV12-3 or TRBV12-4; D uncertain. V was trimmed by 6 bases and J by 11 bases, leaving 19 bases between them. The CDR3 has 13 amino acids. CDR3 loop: CASSNGIPVRAFF. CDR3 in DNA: TGTGCCAGCAGCAACGGGATCCCAGTAAGGGCTTTCTTT.

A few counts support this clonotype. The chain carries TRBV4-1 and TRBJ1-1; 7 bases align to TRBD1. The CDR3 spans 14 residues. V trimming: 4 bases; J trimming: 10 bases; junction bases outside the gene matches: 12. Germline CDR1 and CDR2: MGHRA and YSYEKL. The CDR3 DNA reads TGCGCCAGCAGCCTCCTCAGACAGGGTGATGGAGCTTTCTTT. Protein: CASSLLRQGDGAFF.

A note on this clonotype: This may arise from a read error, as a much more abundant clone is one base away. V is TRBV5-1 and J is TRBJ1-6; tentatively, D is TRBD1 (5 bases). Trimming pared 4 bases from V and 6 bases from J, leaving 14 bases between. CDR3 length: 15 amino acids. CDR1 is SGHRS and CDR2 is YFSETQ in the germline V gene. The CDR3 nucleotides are TGCGCCAGCAGCCTACCGGGACCGTCTAATTCACCCCTCCACTTT. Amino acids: CASSLPGPSNSPLHF.

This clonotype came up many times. CDR3 DNA: TGTGCCAGCAGTTTTACAGGGATGGGGGAGCAGTACTTC. Amino acids: CASSFTGMGEQYF. The V and J genes are TRBV27 and TRBJ2-7, with D possibly TRBD1 on 6 matching bases. The CDR3 runs to 13 residues. Trimming removed 3 bases at V and 7 bases at J, with 13 bases between. CDR1 is MNHEY and CDR2 is SMNVEV in the germline V gene (reference sequence).

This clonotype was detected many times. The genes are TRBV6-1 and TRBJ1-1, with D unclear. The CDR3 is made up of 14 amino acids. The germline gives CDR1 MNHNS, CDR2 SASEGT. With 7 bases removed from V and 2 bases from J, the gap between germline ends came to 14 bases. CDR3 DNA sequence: TGTGCCAGCATTCAGGCTTGGGGTAACACTGAAGCTTTCTTT. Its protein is CASIQAWGNTEAFF.

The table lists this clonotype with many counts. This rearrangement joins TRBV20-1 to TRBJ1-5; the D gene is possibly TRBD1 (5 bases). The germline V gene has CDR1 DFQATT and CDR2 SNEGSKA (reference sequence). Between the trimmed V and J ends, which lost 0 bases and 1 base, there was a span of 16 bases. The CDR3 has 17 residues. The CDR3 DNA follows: TGCAGTGCTAGAGACTTCAGGGACGGGGGAAGCAATCAGCCCCAGCATTTT. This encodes CSARDFRDGGSNQPQHF.

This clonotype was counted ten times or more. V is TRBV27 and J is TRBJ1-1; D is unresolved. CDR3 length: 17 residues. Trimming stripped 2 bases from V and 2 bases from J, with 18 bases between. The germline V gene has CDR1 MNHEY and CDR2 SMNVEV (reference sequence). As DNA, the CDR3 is TGTGCCAGCAGTTTAGATCAACGAGGCAGGCCCAACACTGAAGCTTTCTTT. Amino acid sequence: CASSLDQRGRPNTEAFF.

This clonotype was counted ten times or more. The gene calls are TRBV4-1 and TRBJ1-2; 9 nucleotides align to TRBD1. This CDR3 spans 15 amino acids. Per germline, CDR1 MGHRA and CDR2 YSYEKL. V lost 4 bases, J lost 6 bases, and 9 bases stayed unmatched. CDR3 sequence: CASSRTRDRADGYTF. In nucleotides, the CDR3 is TGCGCCAGCAGCCGAACACGGGACAGGGCGGATGGCTACACCTTC.

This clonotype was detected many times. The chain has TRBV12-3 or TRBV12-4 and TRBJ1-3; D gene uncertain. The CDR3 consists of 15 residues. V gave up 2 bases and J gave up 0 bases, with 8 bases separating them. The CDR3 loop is CASSLYGGSGNTIYF. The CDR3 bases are TGTGCCAGCAGTTTATACGGAGGCTCTGGAAACACCATATATTTT.

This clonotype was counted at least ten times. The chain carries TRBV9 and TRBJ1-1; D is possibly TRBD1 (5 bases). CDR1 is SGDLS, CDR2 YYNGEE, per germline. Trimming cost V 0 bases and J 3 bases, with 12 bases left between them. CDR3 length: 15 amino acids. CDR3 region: CASSVEAGKDTEAFF. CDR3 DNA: TGTGCCAGCAGCGTAGAGGCAGGGAAGGACACTGAAGCTTTCTTT.

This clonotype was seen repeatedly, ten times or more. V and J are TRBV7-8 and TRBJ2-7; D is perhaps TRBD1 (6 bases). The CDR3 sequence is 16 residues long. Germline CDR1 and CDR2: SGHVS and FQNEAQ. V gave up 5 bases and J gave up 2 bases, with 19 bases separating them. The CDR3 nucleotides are TGTGCCAGCAGCATCCAACTAGGGGACATAGCCTACGAGCAGTACTTC. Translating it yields CASSIQLGDIAYEQYF.

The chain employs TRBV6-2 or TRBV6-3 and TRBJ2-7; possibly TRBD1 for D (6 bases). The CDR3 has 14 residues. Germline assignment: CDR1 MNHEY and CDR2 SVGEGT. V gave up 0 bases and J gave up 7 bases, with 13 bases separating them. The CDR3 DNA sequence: TGTGCCAGCAGTTACTCGACAGGATTAAGTGAGCAGTACTTC. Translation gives CASSYSTGLSEQYF.

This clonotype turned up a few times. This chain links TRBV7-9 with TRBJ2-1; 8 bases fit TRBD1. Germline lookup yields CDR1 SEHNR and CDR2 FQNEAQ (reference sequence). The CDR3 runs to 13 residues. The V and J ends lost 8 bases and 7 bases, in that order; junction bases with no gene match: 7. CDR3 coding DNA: TGTGCCAGCGGGTCCACAGGGGGAAATGAGCAGTTCTTC. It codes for CASGSTGGNEQFF.

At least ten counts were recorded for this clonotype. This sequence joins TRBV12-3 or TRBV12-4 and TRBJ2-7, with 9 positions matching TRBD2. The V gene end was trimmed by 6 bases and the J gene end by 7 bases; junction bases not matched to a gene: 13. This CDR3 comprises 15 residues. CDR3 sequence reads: CASRRGGAEPSEQYF. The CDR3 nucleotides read TGTGCCAGCAGGCGCGGGGGGGCCGAGCCTTCTGAGCAGTACTTC.

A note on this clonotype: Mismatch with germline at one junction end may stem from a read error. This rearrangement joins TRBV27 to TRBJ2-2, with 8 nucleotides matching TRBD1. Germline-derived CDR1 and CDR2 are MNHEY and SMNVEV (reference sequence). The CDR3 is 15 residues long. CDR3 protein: CASSLDRALSGELLF. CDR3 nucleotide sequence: TGTGCCAGCAGTTTGGACAGGGCTCTCTCCGGGGAGCTGCTTTTT.